This T cell receptor beta chain was obtained from a study of shared clonotypes between healthy human individuals (dated by TCRdb to the early 2020s). About the study as a whole: A couple of women and a few men aged 18 to 49 years were included in the cohort. Libraries were prepared and TCR repertoires were sequenced by different laboratories using diverse techniques, in order to increase sequencing depth and limit assay-specific biases. To estimate repertoire size and how much clonotype sharing occurs between individuals, the study deeply sequenced the blood TCR repertoires of several healthy adults. Leukapheresis yielded between about 0.85 and 10 billion PBMCs per donor. For each donor, CD4 naive and CD4 memory were each given three plates, CD8 naive was given two plates, and CD8 memory was given one plate. Broader findings and caveats from the paper: Compared with non-shared clonotypes, the clonotypes found in all four sorted-subset donors had higher generation probabilities. Pairwise subsampling led to the expectation that sequencing depth would affect the degree of clonotype sharing among donors. The small number of donors limited the genetic and exposure-history diversity represented. When several donors were compared, the shared fraction of clonotypes was about 5% for naive CD4, 3.5% for naive CD8, about 2.4% for memory CD4, and about 0.36% for memory CD8. Naive subsets generally had larger estimated clonotype richness than memory subsets did. Only blood was sampled, and tissue TCR repertoires likely differ from those in blood. Rarefaction of sorted-subset datasets indicated incomplete sequencing despite the large sequencing depth.

Using the deep immunoSEQ assay, multiplex PCR amplified TCR CDR3 regions from genomic DNA. Genomic DNA extracted from each cell subset was distributed evenly over all wells of several immunoSEQ 96-well plates, and each plate served as one replicate. Each replicate PCR for sorted subsets received about 200 ng genomic DNA, equal to roughly 33,000 T cell genomes. Purified libraries were measured with a Qubit 3.0 fluorometer, size-checked on a Bioanalyzer 2100, and measured again with the KAPA Library Quantification kit. A separate single-read 150-cycle Illumina NextSeq 550 flow cell was used to sequence each immunoSEQ 96-well plate. The study's processing was this. Because the immunoSEQ output included only junctional sequences and no quality scores, the filtering could not be the same as the filtering used for full-length reads. Sequences were annotated with PyIR, a Python wrapper for IgBLAST v1.9, using IMGT germline references to assign V/J genes and CDR3. Reads with weak V/J assignments (E-value above 1e-6), missing CDR3, stop codons, out-of-frame junctions, or ambiguous translated residues were removed. V3J clonotypes were defined as sequences sharing the same inferred V gene, J gene, and CDR3 amino acid sequence. The percentage overlap between two repertoires was calculated by dividing the number of shared unique clonotypes by the size of the smaller repertoire. Three approaches were used to assess repertoire richness: RTK rarefaction, the Chao1 estimator, and Recon v2.1 estimates of unobserved clonotypes. Generation probabilities for all TCRbeta clonotypes obtained by the gDNA method from several donors were computed using OLGA. TCRdb took over this immuneACCESS table, retaining in-frame rearrangements with V and J assigned. Such tables are incomplete; in checked studies, under half of the missing clones stem from an unresolved V gene, and the remainder is unexplained. The D gene and trimming were derived from the DNA, and the V and J assignments and clone size from that table. The sample records fewer than 1.8 million clones, approximately 98.5% of which are singletons. The ten largest clonotypes hold 0.36% of the sample.

Comments on this clone: The antigen this receptor binds is unknown. Within one base of it there is no much larger clone, and no base qualities were kept.

From the germline V gene, CDR1 is MNHEY and CDR2 is SVGAGI. The CDR3, from cysteine to phenylalanine, totals 16 residues. This entry keeps only the CDR3 DNA: 48 bases, framed from base 1. Relative to germline, V is 0 bases shorter and J is 4 bases shorter, with 10 bases between their ends. The donors were healthy, HIV-negative adults who had no recently reported acute infections or vaccinations. Every donor was a Caucasian adult living in Nashville, Tennessee, USA. CD4+ T cells were enriched by magnetic negative selection, after which naive cells were positively selected on CD45RA and the negative fraction was taken as the memory subset. Blood was collected by leukapheresis, and PBMCs were isolated by Ficoll-Histopaque density gradient centrifugation and then cryopreserved in liquid nitrogen vapor phase. Analytical flow cytometry was used to check the purity and quantity of each magnetically sorted T cell population. Genomic DNA was isolated from every sorted fraction and measured by UV absorbance on a Nanodrop 2000c.

The sequence derives from a man aged 30 to 45 in good health. This receptor chain uses TRBV6-5 and TRBJ2-6; the D gene lacks a confident call. The sequenced sample was naive CD4+ T cells sorted from blood. The cell subset or site label for this specimen denotes: CD45RA+ positively selected. The DNA sequence is TGTGCCAGCAGTTACTCGGAAGTGGCCGGGGCCAACGTCCTGACTTTC. Its amino acids are CASSYSEVAGANVLTF.